This entry features one T cell receptor beta chain sequence. V lost 4 bases and J lost 7; bases outside the gene matches: 8. This CDR3 is 15 amino acids long. Germline lookup yields CDR1 SGHKS and CDR2 YYEKEE (reference sequence). This sample was taken from a study of T cell changes during pregnancy in multiple sclerosis. Libraries were prepared by immunoSEQ multiplex PCR; TCRdb keeps only in-frame clonotypes and omits some of them. The table lists 40,000 or so clones, nearly 95% of them singletons. The source was CD4+ T cells from peripheral blood mononuclear cells, collected after pregnancy. This chain links TRBV5-5 with TRBJ1-6; 7 bases match TRBD1. The clonotype comes from a female donor in good health, enrolled as a control in a pregnancy study. In DNA, the CDR3 is TGTGCCAGCAGCCTCCAGGGACAGCCAAATTCACCCCTCCACTTT. Translation gives CASSLQGQPNSPLHF.